Listed below are T cell receptor beta chains from one sample, sequenced in a study of T cell changes during pregnancy in multiple sclerosis. TCRdb's table, derived via immunoSEQ multiplex PCR, lists solely in-frame clones and lacks some. Of approximately 83,000 clones detected, 90% to 95% appear once; the ten largest clones hold about 4.5%. The input for sequencing was peripheral blood, taken in the first trimester of pregnancy. The receptors come from a female donor with multiple sclerosis, enrolled in a pregnancy study. CDR3s include the opening cysteine and the closing phenylalanine or tryptophan. A D gene is named only where the DNA matches it firmly. The listing skips clone size in some rows; elsewhere it reads once, few, many or a size class.

TRBJ1-1 . . TRBV19 CASSMRGRVMNTEAFF TGTGCCAGTAGTATGAGGGGGAGGGTCATGAACACTGAAGCTTTCTTT
TRBJ2-1 TRBD1 . TRBV15 CATSRAGTGINEQFF TGTGCCACCAGCAGAGCCGGGACAGGTATCAATGAGCAGTTCTTC
TRBJ1-1 TRBD1 few TRBV25-1 CASVDRVNTEAFF TGTGCCAGCGTGGACAGGGTAAACACTGAAGCTTTCTTT
TRBJ1-2 . . TRBV11-2 CASSPQGPYGYTF TGTGCCAGCAGCCCGCAGGGCCCCTATGGCTACACCTTC
TRBJ2-2 . . TRBV5-8 CASSLTGINTGELFF TGTGCCAGCAGTCTCACGGGGATTAACACCGGGGAGCTGTTTTTT
TRBJ2-7 . . TRBV4-2 CASSQDQGHEQYF TGTGCCAGCAGCCAAGATCAGGGCCACGAGCAGTACTTC
TRBJ2-5 TRBD1 once TRBV7-7 CASSSGQSQETQYF TGTGCTAGCAGCTCGGGACAGTCCCAAGAGACCCAGTACTTC
TRBJ1-1 . . TRBV5-6 CASSPLGTAEAFF TGTGCCAGCAGCCCCCTAGGGACTGCTGAAGCTTTCTTT
TRBJ2-3 TRBD2 . TRBV5-6 CASSLVSGGQTWADTQYF TGTGCCAGCAGCTTGGTCAGCGGGGGCCAAACGTGGGCAGATACGCAGTATTTT
TRBJ1-4 . . TRBV5-6 CASSLVAGRREKLFF TGTGCCAGCAGCTTGGTAGCGGGACGACGTGAAAAACTGTTTTTT
TRBJ2-1 . . TRBV5-8 CASSLTSFSRSSYNEQFF TGTGCCAGCAGCCTTACCTCGTTCTCAAGGAGCTCCTACAATGAGCAGTTCTTC
TRBJ1-2 . . TRBV5-6 CASSYRDSYGYTF TGTGCCAGCAGCTATCGGGACTCCTATGGCTACACCTTC
TRBJ1-1 TRBD1 . TRBV9 CASSLPLEGQLNTEAFF TGTGCCAGCAGCCTACCACTCGAGGGACAGTTGAACACTGAAGCTTTCTTT
TRBJ1-2 . . TRBV5-6 CASSRGGAWGYTF TGTGCCAGCAGCCGGGGGGGCGCGTGGGGCTACACCTTC
TRBJ2-3 TRBD2 . TRBV4-1 CASSQVPPSGGASDTQYF TGCGCCAGCAGCCAGGTCCCCCCTAGCGGGGGTGCTTCAGATACGCAGTATTTT
TRBJ2-2 . few TRBV7-6 CASSLVGSNTGELFF TGTGCCAGCAGCTTAGTCGGGTCGAACACCGGGGAGCTGTTTTTT
TRBJ2-3 . . TRBV4-2 CASSQDGAGGRGTDTQYF TGTGCCAGCAGCCAAGACGGAGCCGGGGGGCGCGGCACAGATACGCAGTATTTT
TRBJ1-1 TRBD1 . TRBV9 CASSQGGFAEAFF TGTGCCAGCAGCCAGGGGGGTTTCGCTGAAGCTTTCTTT
TRBJ2-7 TRBD2 . TRBV6-6 CATTLGGAGGYEQYF TGTGCCACCACATTAGGGGGAGCGGGGGGTTACGAGCAGTACTTC
TRBJ2-5 TRBD1 . TRBV29-1 CSVVNTGDYQETQYF TGCAGCGTTGTGAACACAGGGGATTACCAAGAGACCCAGTACTTC
TRBJ2-3 . . TRBV10-1 CASSENLADTQYF TGCGCCAGCAGTGAAAACCTAGCAGATACGCAGTATTTT
TRBJ2-7 TRBD2 . TRBV9 CASSPPWSGGASPEQYF TGTGCCAGCAGCCCCCCTTGGAGCGGGGGGGCTTCCCCCGAGCAGTACTTC
TRBJ1-2 . . TRBV6-5 CASSSFDRGINYGYTF TGTGCCAGCAGTTCCTTTGACCGGGGGATCAACTATGGCTACACCTTC
TRBJ1-1 . once TRBV4-1 CASSQESVGSYMNTEAFF TGCGCCAGCAGCCAAGAAAGTGTTGGCAGTTACATGAACACTGAAGCTTTCTTT
TRBJ2-1 TRBD2 few TRBV18 CASSPGLALRSYNEQFF TGTGCCAGCTCACCCGGACTAGCGCTACGCTCCTACAATGAGCAGTTCTTC
TRBJ1-4 TRBD1 . TRBV9 CASSTGSAIMNEKLFF TGTGCCAGTTCGACAGGGTCGGCGATCATGAATGAAAAACTGTTTTTT
TRBJ1-2 TRBD1 once TRBV29-1 CSVDTDRGTNYGYTF TGCAGCGTTGACACGGACAGGGGCACTAACTATGGCTACACCTTC
TRBJ2-5 TRBD2 . TRBV15 CATSRALGGGAQETQYF TGTGCCACCAGCAGAGCCCTGGGCGGGGGGGCCCAAGAGACCCAGTACTTC
TRBJ2-1 TRBD2 . TRBV27 CASAAGVLNEQFF TGTGCCAGCGCAGCGGGGGTATTGAATGAGCAGTTCTTC
TRBJ2-2 . . TRBV6-1 CASSVRDGGTGELFF TGTGCCAGCAGTGTGAGGGATGGGGGGACCGGGGAGCTGTTTTTT
TRBJ1-5 . . TRBV27 CASSYGGGVPQHF TGTGCCAGCAGTTATGGCGGGGGGGTCCCCCAGCATTTT
TRBJ1-2 TRBD1 . TRBV13 CASSQDPGTANYGYTF TGTGCCAGCAGCCAAGACCCCGGGACAGCCAACTATGGCTACACCTTC
TRBJ2-4 . . TRBV6-5 CASSSGGKNIQYF TGTGCCAGCAGTTCAGGGGGGAAAAACATTCAGTACTTC
TRBJ1-2 TRBD1 . TRBV27 CASSSLRGPYGYTF TGTGCCAGCAGTTCCCTCAGGGGGCCCTATGGCTACACCTTC
TRBJ1-2 . . TRBV9 CASPRGRAHNNYGYTF TGTGCCAGCCCACGAGGCAGGGCCCACAATAACTATGGCTACACCTTC
TRBJ2-7 TRBD1 . TRBV5-1 CASSTGQAQPPYEQYF TGCGCCAGCAGCACAGGACAGGCCCAACCACCCTACGAGCAGTACTTC
TRBJ2-1 . . TRBV2 CASSDMTLGQFF TGTGCCAGCAGTGATATGACACTGGGGCAGTTCTTC
TRBJ1-6 TRBD1 . TRBV7-8 CASSLVSTPIRTGQGNSPLHF TGTGCCAGCAGCTTAGTCTCGACCCCAATCCGGACGGGACAGGGCAATTCACCCCTCCACTTT
TRBJ1-2 . . TRBV2 CASTGNYGYTF TGTGCCAGCACGGGGAACTATGGCTACACCTTC
TRBJ1-1 . few TRBV6-5 CASSYSSERAEAFF TGTGCCAGCAGTTACTCGTCGGAGCGAGCTGAAGCTTTCTTT
TRBJ1-1 . . TRBV5-1 CASSFQTGNLDTEAFF TGCGCCAGCAGCTTTCAAACAGGGAACCTGGACACTGAAGCTTTCTTT
TRBJ2-7 . . TRBV2 CASSRTDNSYEQYF TGTGCCAGCAGCCGTACCGACAACTCCTACGAGCAGTACTTC
TRBJ1-1 . . TRBV5-5 CASSLWQTVNTEAFF TGTGCCAGCAGCTTGTGGCAGACAGTGAACACTGAAGCTTTCTTT
TRBJ1-3 . few TRBV11-2 CASSLAGGSGNTIYF TGTGCCAGCAGCTTAGCCGGTGGCTCTGGAAACACCATATATTTT
TRBJ1-6 . . TRBV18 CASSPIGSYNSPLHF TGTGCCAGCTCACCGATCGGCTCCTATAATTCACCCCTCCACTTT
TRBJ2-1 TRBD2 . TRBV13 CASTSTGGSSYNEQFF TGTGCCAGCACCTCTACGGGGGGAAGCTCCTACAATGAGCAGTTCTTC
TRBJ1-5 . . TRBV29-1 CSVAAGVDQPQHF TGCAGCGTTGCAGCAGGGGTCGATCAGCCCCAGCATTTT
TRBJ2-2 . . TRBV7-9 CASTQEGSGELFF TGTGCCAGCACCCAAGAGGGATCAGGGGAGCTGTTTTTT
TRBJ1-1 TRBD1 . TRBV29-1 CSVEDLTGQGLLEAFF TGCAGCGTTGAAGATCTTACCGGACAGGGATTATTGGAAGCTTTCTTT
TRBJ2-5 . . TRBV19 CASSDLNRLRETQYF TGTGCCAGTAGTGATCTTAATAGGCTGCGGGAGACCCAGTACTTC
TRBJ1-1 . once TRBV5-5 CASSHRALNTEAFF TGTGCCAGCAGCCACAGGGCCCTGAACACTGAAGCTTTCTTT